This T cell receptor (beta chain) was recorded in a study of T cell repertoires in cytomegalovirus infection. TCRdb reprocessed the reads via MiXCR and lists one record per CDR3 protein. This table has under 600,000 distinct CDR3 sequences, about 17% appearing once. A few counts support this clonotype. Sequencing used CD8+ T cells from PBMCs. This clonotype was sampled from a human donor in good health (CMV status not recorded). Some clones in this sample may be carry-over from other donors' samples.

The chain's CDR3 is CASSPGTNQPQHF. In DNA, the CDR3 is TGTGCCAGCAGCCCGGGGACCAATCAGCCCCAGCATTTT. The chain is built from TRBV5-6 and TRBJ1-5; D may be TRBD1 (5 bases). CDR1 and CDR2 (germline): SGHDT, YYEEEE. The CDR3 contains 13 residues. Trimming left V 4 bases short and J 3 bases short, with 8 bases between.